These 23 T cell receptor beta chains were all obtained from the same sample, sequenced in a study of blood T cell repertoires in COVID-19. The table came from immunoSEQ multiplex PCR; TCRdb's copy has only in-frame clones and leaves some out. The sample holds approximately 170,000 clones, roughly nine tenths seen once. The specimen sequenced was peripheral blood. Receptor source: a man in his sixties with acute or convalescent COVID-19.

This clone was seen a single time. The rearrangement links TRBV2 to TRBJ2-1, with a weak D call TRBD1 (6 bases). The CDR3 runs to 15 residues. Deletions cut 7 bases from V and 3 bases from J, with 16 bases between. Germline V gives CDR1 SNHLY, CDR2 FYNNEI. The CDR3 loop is CASIPGTHVYNEQFF. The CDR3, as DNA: TGTGCCAGCATCCCCGGGACACACGTCTACAATGAGCAGTTCTTC.

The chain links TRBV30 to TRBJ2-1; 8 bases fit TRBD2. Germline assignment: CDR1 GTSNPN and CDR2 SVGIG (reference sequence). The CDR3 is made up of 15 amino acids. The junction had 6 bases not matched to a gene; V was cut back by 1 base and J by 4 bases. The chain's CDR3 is CAWSGVAGPYNEQFF. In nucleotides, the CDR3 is TGTGCCTGGAGTGGGGTAGCGGGACCTTACAATGAGCAGTTCTTC. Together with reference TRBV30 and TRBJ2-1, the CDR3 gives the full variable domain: SQTIHQWPATLVQPVGSPLSLECTVEGTSNPNLYWYRQAAGRGLQLLFYSVGIGQISSEVPQNLSASRPQDRQFILSSKKLLLSDSGFYLCAWSGVAGPYNEQFFGPGTRLTVL.

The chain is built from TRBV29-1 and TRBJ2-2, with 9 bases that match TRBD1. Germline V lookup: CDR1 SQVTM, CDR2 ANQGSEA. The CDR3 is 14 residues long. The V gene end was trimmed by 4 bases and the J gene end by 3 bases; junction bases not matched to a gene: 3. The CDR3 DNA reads TGCAGCGTTGGGGACAGGGCCGACACCGGGGAGCTGTTTTTT. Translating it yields CSVGDRADTGELFF.

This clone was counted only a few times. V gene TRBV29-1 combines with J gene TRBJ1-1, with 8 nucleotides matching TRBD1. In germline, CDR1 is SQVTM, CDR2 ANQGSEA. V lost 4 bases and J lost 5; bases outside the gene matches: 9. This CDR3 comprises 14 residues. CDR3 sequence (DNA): TGCAGCGTTGGATTTCAGGGGGCAAGGACTGAAGCTTTCTTT. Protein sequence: CSVGFQGARTEAFF.

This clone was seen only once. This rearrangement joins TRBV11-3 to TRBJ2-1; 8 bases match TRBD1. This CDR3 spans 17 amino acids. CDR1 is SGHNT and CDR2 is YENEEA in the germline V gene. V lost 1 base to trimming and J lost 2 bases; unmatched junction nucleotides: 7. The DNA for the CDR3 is TGTGCCAGCAGCTTAGGGCTGACAGGGGCAACCTACAATGAGCAGTTCTTC. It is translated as CASSLGLTGATYNEQFF.

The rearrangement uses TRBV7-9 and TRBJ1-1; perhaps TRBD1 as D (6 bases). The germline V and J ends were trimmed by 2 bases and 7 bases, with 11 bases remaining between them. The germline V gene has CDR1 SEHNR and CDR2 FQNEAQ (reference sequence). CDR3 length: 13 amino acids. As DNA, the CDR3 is TGTGCCAGCAGCTTATACAGGGATAATGAAGCTTTCTTT. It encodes CASSLYRDNEAFF.

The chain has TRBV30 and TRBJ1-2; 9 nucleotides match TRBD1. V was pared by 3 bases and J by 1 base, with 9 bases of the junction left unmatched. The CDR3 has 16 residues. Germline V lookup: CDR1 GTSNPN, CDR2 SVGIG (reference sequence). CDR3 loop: CAWRVLGQGINYGYTF. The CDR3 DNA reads TGTGCCTGGAGGGTACTCGGACAGGGGATTAACTATGGCTACACCTTC.

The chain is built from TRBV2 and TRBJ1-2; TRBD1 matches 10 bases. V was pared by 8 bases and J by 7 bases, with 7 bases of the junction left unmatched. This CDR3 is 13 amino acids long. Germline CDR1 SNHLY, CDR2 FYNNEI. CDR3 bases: TGTGCCAGCGGTGCGACAGGGGGCCTTGGCTACACCTTC. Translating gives CASGATGGLGYTF.

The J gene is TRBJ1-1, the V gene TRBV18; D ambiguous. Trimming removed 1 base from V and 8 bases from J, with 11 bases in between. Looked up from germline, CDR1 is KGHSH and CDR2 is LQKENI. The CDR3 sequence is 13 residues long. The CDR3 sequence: CASSPRQIHEAFF. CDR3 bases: TGTGCCAGCTCACCACGGCAGATTCACGAAGCTTTCTTT. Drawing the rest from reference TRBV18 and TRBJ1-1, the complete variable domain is NAGVMQNPRHLVRRRGQEARLRCSPMKGHSHVYWYRQLPEEGLKFMVYLQKENIIDESGMPKERFSAEFPKEGPSILRIQQVVRGDSAAYFCASSPRQIHEAFFGQGTRLTVV.

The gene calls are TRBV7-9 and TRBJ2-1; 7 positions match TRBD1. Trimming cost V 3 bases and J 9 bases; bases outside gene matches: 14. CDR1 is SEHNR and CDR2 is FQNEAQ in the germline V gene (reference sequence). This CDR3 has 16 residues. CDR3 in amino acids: CASSLTTGMDRGEQFF. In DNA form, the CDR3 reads TGTGCCAGCAGCTTGACGACAGGGATGGATCGCGGTGAGCAGTTCTTC.

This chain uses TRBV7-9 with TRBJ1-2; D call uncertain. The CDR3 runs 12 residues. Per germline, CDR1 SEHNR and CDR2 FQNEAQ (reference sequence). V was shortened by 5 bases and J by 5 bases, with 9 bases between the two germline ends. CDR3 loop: CASSVDGYGYTF. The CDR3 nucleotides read TGTGCCAGCAGCGTAGACGGGTATGGCTACACCTTC.

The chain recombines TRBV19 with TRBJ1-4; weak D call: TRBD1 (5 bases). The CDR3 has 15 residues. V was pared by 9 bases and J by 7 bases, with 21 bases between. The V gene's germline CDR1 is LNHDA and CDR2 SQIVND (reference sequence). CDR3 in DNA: TGTGCCAGCCAGCCGTCGGACAAGACCTTTGAAAAACTGTTTTTT. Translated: CASQPSDKTFEKLFF. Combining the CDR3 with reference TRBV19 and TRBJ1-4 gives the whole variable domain DGGITQSPKYLFRKEGQNVTLSCEQNLNHDAMYWYRQDPGQGLRLIYYSQIVNDFQKGDIAEGYSVSREKKESFPLTVTSAQKNPTAFYLCASQPSDKTFEKLFFGSGTQLSVL.

CDR3 coding DNA: TGTGCCAGCAGTTGGGGGGGAAGAAATCAGCCCCAGCATTTT. This translates into CASSWGGRNQPQHF. The chain joins TRBV6-6 to TRBJ1-5; D may be TRBD1 (5 bases). The germline CDR1 and CDR2 sequences are MNHNY and SVGAGI (reference sequence). The ends were cut back, 4 bases at V and 4 bases at J, with 11 bases in the middle. This CDR3 contains 14 residues.

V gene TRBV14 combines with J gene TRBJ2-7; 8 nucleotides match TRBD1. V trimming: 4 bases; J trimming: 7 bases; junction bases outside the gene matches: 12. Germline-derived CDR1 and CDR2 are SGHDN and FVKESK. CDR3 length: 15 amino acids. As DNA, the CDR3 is TGTGCCAGCAGCCCTCTCGCGCAGGGGGCGTATGAGCAGTACTTC. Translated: CASSPLAQGAYEQYF.

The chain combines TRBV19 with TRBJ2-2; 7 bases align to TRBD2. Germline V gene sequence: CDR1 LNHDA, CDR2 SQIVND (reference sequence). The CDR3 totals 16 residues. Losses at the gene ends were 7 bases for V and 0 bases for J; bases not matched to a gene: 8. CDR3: CASKWGTTANTGELFF. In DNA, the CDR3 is TGTGCCAGTAAGTGGGGGACTACCGCGAACACCGGGGAGCTGTTTTTT.

The CDR3 is CASSGLAGETQYF. The CDR3 bases are TGTGCCAGCAGCGGTCTAGCGGGGGAGACCCAGTACTTC. V and J are TRBV11-3 and TRBJ2-5; 9 nucleotides align to TRBD2. The length of the CDR3 is 13 residues. The V gene's germline CDR1 is SGHNT and CDR2 YENEEA. J was trimmed by 5 bases and V by 5 bases; bases with no gene match: 3. Together with reference TRBV11-3 and TRBJ2-5, the CDR3 gives the full variable domain: EAGVVQSPRYKIIEKKQPVAFWCNPISGHNTLYWYLQNLGQGPELLIRYENEEAVDDSQLPKDRFSAERLKGVDSTLKIQPAELGDSAVYLCASSGLAGETQYFGPGTRLLVL.

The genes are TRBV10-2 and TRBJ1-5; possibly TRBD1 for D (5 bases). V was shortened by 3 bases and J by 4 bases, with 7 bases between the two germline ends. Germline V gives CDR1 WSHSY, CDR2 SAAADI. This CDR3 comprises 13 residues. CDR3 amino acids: CASSERQNQPQHF. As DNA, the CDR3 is TGCGCCAGCAGTGAACGACAGAATCAGCCCCAGCATTTT.

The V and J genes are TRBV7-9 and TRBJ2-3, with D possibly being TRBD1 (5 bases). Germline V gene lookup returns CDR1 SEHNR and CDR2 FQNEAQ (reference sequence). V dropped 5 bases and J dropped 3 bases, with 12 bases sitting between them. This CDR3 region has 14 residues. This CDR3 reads CASSQMDTTDTQYF. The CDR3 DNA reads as TGTGCCAGCAGCCAGATGGACACTACAGATACGCAGTATTTT.

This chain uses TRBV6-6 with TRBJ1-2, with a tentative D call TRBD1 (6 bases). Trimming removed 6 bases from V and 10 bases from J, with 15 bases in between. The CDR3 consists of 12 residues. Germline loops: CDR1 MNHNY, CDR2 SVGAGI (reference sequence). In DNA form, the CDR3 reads TGTGCCAGCAGGCTTGGGACAATCGACTACACCTTC. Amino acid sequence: CASRLGTIDYTF.

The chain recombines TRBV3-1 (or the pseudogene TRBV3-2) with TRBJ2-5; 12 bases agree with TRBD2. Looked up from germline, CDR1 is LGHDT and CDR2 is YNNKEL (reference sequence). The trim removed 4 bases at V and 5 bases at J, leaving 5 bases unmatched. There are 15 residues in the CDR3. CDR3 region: CASSRGLAGTETQYF. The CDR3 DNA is TGTGCCAGCAGCCGAGGACTAGCGGGAACGGAGACCCAGTACTTC.

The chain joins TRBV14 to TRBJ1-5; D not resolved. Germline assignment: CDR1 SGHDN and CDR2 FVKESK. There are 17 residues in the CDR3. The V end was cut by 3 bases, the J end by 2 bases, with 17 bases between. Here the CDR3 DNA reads TGTGCCAGCAGCCACCCAGGCGGCGGGAAAGGCAATCAGCCCCAGCATTTT. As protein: CASSHPGGGKGNQPQHF. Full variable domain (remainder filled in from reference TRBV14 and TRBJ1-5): EAGVTQFPSHSVIEKGQTVTLRCDPISGHDNLYWYRRVMGKEIKFLLHFVKESKQDESGMPNNRFLAERTGGTYSTLKVQPAELEDSGVYFCASSHPGGGKGNQPQHFGDGTRLSIL.

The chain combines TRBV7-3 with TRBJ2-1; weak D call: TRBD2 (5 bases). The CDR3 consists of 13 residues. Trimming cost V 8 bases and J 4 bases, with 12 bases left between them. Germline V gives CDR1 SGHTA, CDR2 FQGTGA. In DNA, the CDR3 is TGTGCCAGCTCCAAGGGCGGGTACAATGAGCAGTTCTTC. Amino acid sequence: CASSKGGYNEQFF. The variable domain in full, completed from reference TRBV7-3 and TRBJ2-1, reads GAGVSQTPSNKVTEKGKYVELRCDPISGHTALYWYRQSLGQGPEFLIYFQGTGAADDSGLPNDRFFAVRPEGSVSTLKIQRTERGDSAVYLCASSKGGYNEQFFGPGTRLTVL.

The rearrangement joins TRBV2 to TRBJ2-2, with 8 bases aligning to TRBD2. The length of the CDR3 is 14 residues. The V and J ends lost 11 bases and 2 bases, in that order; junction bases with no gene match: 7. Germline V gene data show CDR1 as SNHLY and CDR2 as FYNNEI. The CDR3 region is CAGRGARNTGELFF. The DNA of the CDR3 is TGTGCCGGGCGGGGGGCCCGAAACACCGGGGAGCTGTTTTTT.